A selection of T cell receptor beta chains follows, all from one sample in a study of blood T cells in healthy people across ages. Each CDR3 protein gets one entry after TCRdb re-called the 5' RACE reads with MiXCR. The table lists more than 900,000 distinct CDR3 sequences, around 25% of them singletons. These records were also assigned to another study, of T cells of mothers and their children.

The sequencing input was blood. All receptors come from a girl aged 2-9 years in good health. The CDR3 runs from the conserved cysteine through the conserved F or W. Each record gives: V gene, J gene, clone size, D gene, CDR3 protein, CDR3 DNA. D genes are given only for firm matches. Expanded clones are given a class, and other clones once, few, many or no size at all.

v_call: TRBV15; j_call: TRBJ2-2; clone_size: few; d_call: TRBD1; cdr3_aa: CATSSKTGGGELFF; cdr3_nt: TGTGCCACCAGCAGTAAGACAGGGGGCGGGGAGCTGTTTTTT
v_call: TRBV6-5; j_call: TRBJ2-3; clone_size: -; d_call: TRBD2; cdr3_aa: CASKVAGEGDTQYF; cdr3_nt: TGTGCCAGCAAGGTAGCGGGGGAAGGAGATACGCAGTATTTT
v_call: TRBV10-3; j_call: TRBJ2-7; clone_size: few; d_call: -; cdr3_aa: CAISGGSEQYF; cdr3_nt: TGTGCCATCAGTGGGGGGTCCGAGCAGTACTTC
v_call: TRBV7-2; j_call: TRBJ1-2; clone_size: few; d_call: -; cdr3_aa: CASSLVTGAGVNGYTF; cdr3_nt: TGTGCCAGCAGCTTAGTTACGGGGGCAGGGGTCAATGGCTACACCTTC
v_call: TRBV2; j_call: TRBJ2-7; clone_size: -; d_call: -; cdr3_aa: CASSVRAQGSCEQYF; cdr3_nt: TGTGCCAGCAGTGTTAGGGCCCAGGGGAGCTGCGAGCAGTACTTC
v_call: TRBV6-2/TRBV6-3; j_call: TRBJ2-2; clone_size: few; d_call: -; cdr3_aa: CASKVTDSNTGELFF; cdr3_nt: TGTGCCAGCAAGGTCACCGATTCTAACACCGGGGAGCTGTTTTTT
v_call: TRBV18; j_call: TRBJ1-3; clone_size: few; d_call: -; cdr3_aa: CASSTSTDGNTIYF; cdr3_nt: TGTGCCAGCTCAACCAGTACTGACGGAAACACCATATATTTT
v_call: TRBV14; j_call: TRBJ1-2; clone_size: few; d_call: -; cdr3_aa: CASSRAFYGYTF; cdr3_nt: TGTGCCAGCAGCCGGGCTTTCTATGGCTACACCTTC
v_call: TRBV7-2; j_call: TRBJ1-1; clone_size: -; d_call: -; cdr3_aa: CASSSDLGVAEAFF; cdr3_nt: TGTGCCAGCAGCTCGGATCTAGGGGTGGCTGAAGCTTTCTTT
v_call: TRBV19; j_call: TRBJ2-2; clone_size: -; d_call: -; cdr3_aa: CASSVPGTNTGELFF; cdr3_nt: TGTGCCAGTAGTGTCCCCGGGACCAACACCGGGGAGCTGTTTTTT
v_call: TRBV6-2/TRBV6-3; j_call: TRBJ2-5; clone_size: -; d_call: -; cdr3_aa: CASSYWTLQETQYF; cdr3_nt: TGTGCCAGCAGTTATTGGACACTCCAAGAGACCCAGTACTTC
v_call: TRBV14; j_call: TRBJ2-1; clone_size: many; d_call: -; cdr3_aa: CASSLRDHYNEQFF; cdr3_nt: TGTGCCAGCAGCCTCAGGGACCACTACAATGAGCAGTTCTTC
v_call: TRBV20-1; j_call: TRBJ1-4; clone_size: -; d_call: -; cdr3_aa: CSARAFATNEKLFF; cdr3_nt: TGCAGTGCTAGAGCATTTGCAACTAATGAAAAACTGTTTTTT
v_call: TRBV29-1; j_call: TRBJ2-7; clone_size: -; d_call: -; cdr3_aa: CSVRGPTANTYEQYF; cdr3_nt: TGCAGCGTACGGGGACCTACAGCTAACACCTACGAGCAGTACTTC
v_call: TRBV7-6; j_call: TRBJ2-7; clone_size: few; d_call: TRBD2; cdr3_aa: CASTHLAGGNEQYF; cdr3_nt: TGTGCCAGCACCCATCTAGCGGGGGGAAACGAGCAGTACTTC
v_call: TRBV7-2; j_call: TRBJ2-3; clone_size: few; d_call: -; cdr3_aa: CASSFSGGALYF; cdr3_nt: TGTGCCAGCAGCTTTAGCGGAGGGGCCCTGTATTTT
v_call: TRBV4-3; j_call: TRBJ1-1; clone_size: few; d_call: -; cdr3_aa: CASSQDYQGLDTEAFF; cdr3_nt: TGCGCCAGCAGCCAAGATTATCAGGGCCTAGACACTGAAGCTTTCTTT
v_call: TRBV11-2; j_call: TRBJ2-6; clone_size: -; d_call: -; cdr3_aa: CASSNEAPSGANVLTF; cdr3_nt: TGTGCCAGCAGCAACGAAGCCCCCTCTGGGGCCAACGTCCTGACTTTC
v_call: TRBV4-3; j_call: TRBJ2-1; clone_size: few; d_call: -; cdr3_aa: CASSQVSGSNEQFF; cdr3_nt: TGCGCCAGCAGCCAAGTGAGCGGGTCCAATGAGCAGTTCTTC
v_call: TRBV6-5; j_call: TRBJ2-1; clone_size: few; d_call: -; cdr3_aa: CASSYSSRVLWQFF; cdr3_nt: TGTGCCAGCAGTTACTCGAGCAGGGTTTTATGGCAGTTCTTC
v_call: TRBV7-2; j_call: TRBJ2-1; clone_size: few; d_call: TRBD2; cdr3_aa: CASDRPGRSGGRAYNEQFF; cdr3_nt: TGTGCCAGCGACCGACCGGGGCGCAGCGGCGGGAGGGCCTACAATGAGCAGTTCTTC
v_call: TRBV28; j_call: TRBJ2-5; clone_size: few; d_call: TRBD2; cdr3_aa: CASTRGREGETQYF; cdr3_nt: TGTGCCAGCACTAGAGGGCGGGAGGGGGAGACCCAGTACTTC
v_call: TRBV12-3/TRBV12-4; j_call: TRBJ2-1; clone_size: few; d_call: TRBD2; cdr3_aa: CASSFLGSGEYYNEQFF; cdr3_nt: TGTGCCAGCAGTTTCCTGGGCAGCGGGGAATATTACAATGAGCAGTTCTTC
v_call: TRBV9; j_call: TRBJ2-1; clone_size: few; d_call: -; cdr3_aa: CASSVAILGTSYNEQFF; cdr3_nt: TGTGCCAGCAGCGTAGCTATCTTAGGGACCTCGTACAATGAGCAGTTCTTC
v_call: TRBV9; j_call: TRBJ2-5; clone_size: -; d_call: -; cdr3_aa: CASSATLDGQETQYF; cdr3_nt: TGTGCCAGCAGCGCAACCCTGGACGGGCAAGAGACCCAGTACTTC
v_call: TRBV5-4; j_call: TRBJ2-3; clone_size: -; d_call: -; cdr3_aa: CASSSEDRGTDTQYF; cdr3_nt: TGTGCCAGCAGCTCCGAGGACAGAGGGACAGATACGCAGTATTTT
v_call: TRBV12-5; j_call: TRBJ1-1; clone_size: few; d_call: -; cdr3_aa: CASGLALETFF; cdr3_nt: TGTGCTAGTGGTTTGGCCCTTGAAACTTTCTTT
v_call: TRBV7-9; j_call: TRBJ2-1; clone_size: -; d_call: TRBD2; cdr3_aa: CASGGLATNEQFF; cdr3_nt: TGTGCCAGCGGCGGACTAGCGACCAATGAGCAGTTCTTC
v_call: TRBV5-1; j_call: TRBJ2-1; clone_size: few; d_call: -; cdr3_aa: CASSLGRHLTSEQFF; cdr3_nt: TGCGCCAGCAGCCTAGGACGTCATCTTACCAGTGAGCAGTTCTTC
v_call: TRBV12-3/TRBV12-4; j_call: TRBJ2-7; clone_size: few; d_call: -; cdr3_aa: CASSLGAGQYEQYF; cdr3_nt: TGTGCCAGCAGTTTAGGGGCAGGGCAGTACGAGCAGTACTTC
v_call: TRBV28; j_call: TRBJ2-7; clone_size: -; d_call: TRBD1; cdr3_aa: CASRYTGGSSYEQYF; cdr3_nt: TGTGCCAGCAGATATACAGGGGGCAGTTCGTACGAGCAGTACTTC